This TCR beta chain originates from a study of regulatory T cells in long-lasting Graves disease. The overall study: Persistence in Graves' disease denoted antithyroid drug use beyond 5 years alongside positive TSH receptor antibodies. Overall study results and limits: Persistent disease was associated with favored TRBV28 usage and with favored use of TRBJ1-2 and TRBJ2-5.

Time point reported: persistent/refractory GD, antithyroid drugs over 5 years with positive TRAb. RNA extracted from PBMCs served as the sequencing template. American Thyroid Association guidelines defined how Graves' disease was diagnosed. EDTA tubes were used for drawing 8.5 to 9 milliliters of peripheral blood. The CDR3 is 14 amino acids. CDR1 and CDR2 (germline): MDHEN, SYDVKM. V dropped 2 bases and J dropped 3 bases, with 11 bases sitting between them. This clonotype occurred many times. The antigen remains undetermined. Construction of TCR beta libraries relied on iRepertoire HTBI primers and on Arm-PCR targeting CDR3 regions. TCRdb reanalysed the multiplex PCR reads using MiXCR and keeps one entry per CDR3 protein. The sample contains approximately 350,000 distinct CDR3 sequences, about 23% of which appear only once.

The chain combines TRBV28 with TRBJ2-7; maybe TRBD1 (5 bases). Sequenced here: peripheral blood mononuclear cells (PBMCs), sampled when the disease was refractory, from a patient treated with antithyroid drugs. This receptor was identified in a woman aged 40 to 50 with Graves disease. CDR3 bases: TGTGCCAGCAGTTTAATTAGGGGATACTACGAGCAGTACTTC. As protein: CASSLIRGYYEQYF.